This is a list of T cell receptor beta chains from one sample in a study of cytomegalovirus exposure and HLA in healthy donors. Libraries were prepared by immunoSEQ multiplex PCR; TCRdb keeps only in-frame clonotypes and omits some of them. The table lists 120,000 to 150,000 clones, roughly nine tenths of them singletons. The source material was PBMCs. The source is a man younger than 30 in good health and CMV-seronegative. Both conserved end residues are part of each CDR3. The D gene is left open where the match is weak. Clone sizes are given selectively: once, few, many, or a class where the clone is expanded.

D: TRBD2
V: TRBV6-1
size: few
J: TRBJ2-1
DNA: TGTGCCAGCAGGCCCCTAGCGGGAGGGCCCAATGAGCAGTTCTTC
CDR3: CASRPLAGGPNEQFF

D: .
V: TRBV28
size: .
J: TRBJ2-1
DNA: TGTGCCAGCAGTTTGATGGGACTCGCCAATGAGCAGTTCTTC
CDR3: CASSLMGLANEQFF

D: .
V: TRBV5-1
size: few
J: TRBJ1-6
DNA: TGCGCCAGCAGCTTGCCAGGGGCTGATTCACCCCTCCACTTT
CDR3: CASSLPGADSPLHF

D: TRBD1
V: TRBV7-9
size: .
J: TRBJ1-2
DNA: TGTGCCAGCAGCTTCTTACGGACAGGCCCCTATGGCTACACCTTC
CDR3: CASSFLRTGPYGYTF

D: .
V: TRBV15
size: .
J: TRBJ1-1
DNA: TGTGCCACCTCAGGGCGGATAGACACTGAAGCTTTCTTT
CDR3: CATSGRIDTEAFF

D: TRBD2
V: TRBV12-5
size: .
J: TRBJ2-3
DNA: TGTGCTAGTGGTTTGGTAGTCTCCCGTCTAGCGGGGACCTCTAGCACAGATACGCAGTATTTT
CDR3: CASGLVVSRLAGTSSTDTQYF

D: .
V: TRBV5-1
size: .
J: TRBJ2-7
DNA: TGCGCCAGCAGCTCAGGTTGGCGGGGGCTCTCCTACGAGCAGTACTTC
CDR3: CASSSGWRGLSYEQYF

D: TRBD1
V: TRBV2
size: .
J: TRBJ2-7
DNA: TGTGCCAGCAGGCCCTTACCGGGACAGGCTCACGAGCAGTACTTC
CDR3: CASRPLPGQAHEQYF

D: TRBD1
V: TRBV4-1
size: .
J: TRBJ1-5
DNA: TGCGCCAGCAGCCAAGGCGACAGGGCGGATCAGCCCCAGCATTTT
CDR3: CASSQGDRADQPQHF

D: .
V: TRBV7-2
size: .
J: TRBJ2-5
DNA: TGTGCCAGCAGCCAGCGGAGCTCCCAAGAGACCCAGTACTTC
CDR3: CASSQRSSQETQYF

D: TRBD2
V: TRBV19
size: .
J: TRBJ2-1
DNA: TGTGCCAGTAGTCGCGGGGGGGTATACAATGAGCAGTTCTTC
CDR3: CASSRGGVYNEQFF

D: TRBD1
V: TRBV5-6
size: .
J: TRBJ1-6
DNA: TGTGCCAGCAGCTTCAGGGGGCGAAATTCACCCCTCCACTTT
CDR3: CASSFRGRNSPLHF

D: TRBD1
V: TRBV27
size: .
J: TRBJ2-7
DNA: TGTGCCAGCAGTTTATCGATGGGGACAGGGATCCACGAGCAGTACTTC
CDR3: CASSLSMGTGIHEQYF

D: .
V: TRBV11-2
size: few
J: TRBJ2-7
DNA: TGTGCCAGCAGCCACGTCAGCTACGAGCAGTACTTC
CDR3: CASSHVSYEQYF

D: .
V: TRBV6-1
size: .
J: TRBJ2-7
DNA: TGTGCCAGCAGTGAGACACCGACAGGCTCCTACGAGCAGTACTTC
CDR3: CASSETPTGSYEQYF

D: TRBD2
V: TRBV18
size: .
J: TRBJ2-3
DNA: TGTGCCAGCTCGCCGACTAGCACTCCTAGCACAGATACGCAGTATTTT
CDR3: CASSPTSTPSTDTQYF

D: TRBD2
V: TRBV27
size: .
J: TRBJ2-4
DNA: TGTGCCAGCAGTACCACTAGCGGGATACTAGCCAAAAACATTCAGTACTTC
CDR3: CASSTTSGILAKNIQYF

D: .
V: TRBV10-3
size: .
J: TRBJ2-1
DNA: TGTGCCATCAAGGGGGTGGAACGGGGATCGAGCTCCTACAATGAGCAGTTCTTC
CDR3: CAIKGVERGSSSYNEQFF

D: TRBD1
V: TRBV7-7
size: once
J: TRBJ2-1
DNA: TGTGCCAGCAGCCCGGGGACAGGGGTGCACAATGAGCAGTTCTTC
CDR3: CASSPGTGVHNEQFF

D: .
V: TRBV4-1
size: .
J: TRBJ1-1
DNA: TGCGCCAGCAGCCAGGGCGGGGGGCGCGGGAACACTGAAGCTTTCTTT
CDR3: CASSQGGGRGNTEAFF

D: TRBD2
V: TRBV10-1
size: .
J: TRBJ2-1
DNA: TGCGCCCGCGGGCGGGGGGGGCTCTACAATGAGCAGTTCTTC
CDR3: CARGRGGLYNEQFF

D: .
V: TRBV6-6
size: .
J: TRBJ1-1
DNA: TGTGCCAGCAGTTACTCGGTAGCAGAAATGAACACTGAAGCTTTCTTT
CDR3: CASSYSVAEMNTEAFF

D: TRBD1
V: TRBV6-4
size: once
J: TRBJ1-2
DNA: TGTGCCAGCAGGCCGGGACAGCGATCGGGTGGCTACACCTTC
CDR3: CASRPGQRSGGYTF

D: .
V: TRBV6-6
size: .
J: TRBJ1-5
DNA: TGTGCCAGCAGCCCCCAGGGAGGTCAGCCCCAGCATTTT
CDR3: CASSPQGGQPQHF

D: .
V: TRBV11-1
size: .
J: TRBJ2-5
DNA: TGTGCCAGCAGCTTAGCGTGGCGGCAAGAGACCCAGTACTTC
CDR3: CASSLAWRQETQYF

D: TRBD1
V: TRBV23-1
size: .
J: TRBJ2-1
DNA: TGCGCCAGCAGGGCGACAGGGGTGATCTACAATGAGCAGTTCTTC
CDR3: CASRATGVIYNEQFF

D: TRBD2
V: TRBV27
size: .
J: TRBJ2-3
DNA: TGTGCCAGCAGCCCAATAGCGGGGGGGCTAGTTGGAGATACGCAGTATTTT
CDR3: CASSPIAGGLVGDTQYF

D: .
V: TRBV6-1
size: .
J: TRBJ2-5
DNA: TGTGCCAATTCCCGGGACAACCAAGAGACCCAGTACTTC
CDR3: CANSRDNQETQYF

D: .
V: TRBV6-5
size: once
J: TRBJ2-3
DNA: TGTGCCAGCAGTTACTCGGAGGAGTTTGCGAATACGCAGTATTTT
CDR3: CASSYSEEFANTQYF

D: .
V: TRBV19
size: .
J: TRBJ1-5
DNA: TGTGCCAGTAGTCGAGGCGGCGTTCAGCCCCAGCATTTT
CDR3: CASSRGGVQPQHF

D: .
V: TRBV25-1
size: .
J: TRBJ1-1
DNA: TGTGCCAGCAGTGAGGGACAGAACACTGAAGCTTTCTTT
CDR3: CASSEGQNTEAFF

D: TRBD1
V: TRBV7-9
size: .
J: TRBJ2-7
DNA: TGTGCCAGCAGCCGGACAGGGGGCTCCTACGAGCAGTACTTC
CDR3: CASSRTGGSYEQYF

D: TRBD1
V: TRBV5-4
size: .
J: TRBJ2-1
DNA: TGTGCCAGCAGCTCACAGGGGAACTTTTACAATGAGCAGTTCTTC
CDR3: CASSSQGNFYNEQFF

D: .
V: TRBV5-4
size: .
J: TRBJ2-7
DNA: TGTGCCAGCAGCCTTGGCCGGAGCTACGAGCAGTACTTC
CDR3: CASSLGRSYEQYF

D: .
V: TRBV5-1
size: once
J: TRBJ1-2
DNA: TGCGCCAGCAGCTTGTCGGGGAACTATGGCTACACCTTC
CDR3: CASSLSGNYGYTF

D: TRBD2
V: TRBV5-8
size: .
J: TRBJ2-5
DNA: TGTGCCAGCAGCTTGTGGGGAGGGCGGAGAGAGACCCAGTACTTC
CDR3: CASSLWGGRRETQYF

D: TRBD1
V: TRBV18
size: .
J: TRBJ2-7
DNA: TGTGCCAGCTCATCCGGGACAGGGGGCGAGCAGTACTTC
CDR3: CASSSGTGGEQYF

D: .
V: TRBV19
size: .
J: TRBJ1-3
DNA: TGTGCCAGTAGTAGAACAGGGTCCTCTGGAAACACCATATATTTT
CDR3: CASSRTGSSGNTIYF

D: .
V: TRBV5-6
size: .
J: TRBJ2-7
DNA: TGTGCCAGCACCCCGAGGGGGGGGCTAATCTACGAGCAGTACTTC
CDR3: CASTPRGGLIYEQYF

D: TRBD2
V: TRBV4-1
size: .
J: TRBJ2-5
DNA: TGCGCCAGCAGCCAAGAGCGGGGGGGCGGAGAGACCCAGTACTTC
CDR3: CASSQERGGGETQYF

D: .
V: TRBV27
size: .
J: TRBJ2-2
DNA: TGTGCCAGCAGTTTAAGCGTGTTGGGCACCGGGGAGCTGTTTTTT
CDR3: CASSLSVLGTGELFF

D: .
V: TRBV10-3
size: .
J: TRBJ1-1
DNA: TGTGCCTCCTCGATCCGAAGAGTCACTGAAGCTTTCTTT
CDR3: CASSIRRVTEAFF

D: .
V: TRBV6-1
size: .
J: TRBJ2-7
DNA: TGTGCCAGCAGTGAAGCGCTTCCGGGGGGCGTCGGGTACGAGCAGTACTTC
CDR3: CASSEALPGGVGYEQYF

D: .
V: TRBV28
size: .
J: TRBJ2-1
DNA: TGTGCCAGCAGCGGGAGTCCCAACAATGAGCAGTTCTTC
CDR3: CASSGSPNNEQFF

D: TRBD1
V: TRBV29-1
size: once
J: TRBJ1-1
DNA: TGCAGCGTGGAGGGACAGGCGGTCTCGCCAGCTTTCTTT
CDR3: CSVEGQAVSPAFF

D: TRBD1
V: TRBV27
size: .
J: TRBJ1-1
DNA: TGTGCCAGCAGTTTATCTCCCCGGACAGGGAACACTGAAGCTTTCTTT
CDR3: CASSLSPRTGNTEAFF

D: TRBD2
V: TRBV5-4
size: .
J: TRBJ2-7
DNA: TGTGCCAGCAGCTCTTCGGGGCTAGCGGGAGGGCCAGGAACCTACGAGCAGTACTTC
CDR3: CASSSSGLAGGPGTYEQYF

D: .
V: TRBV9
size: .
J: TRBJ2-7
DNA: TGTGCCAGCAGCGTGGGAAACCTGCGGGATAGCTCCTACGAGCAGTACTTC
CDR3: CASSVGNLRDSSYEQYF

D: .
V: TRBV11-2
size: few
J: TRBJ2-7
DNA: TGTGCCAGCAGCATAACCAGGGGCCCGCGTCCCCAATACTTC
CDR3: CASSITRGPRPQYF